This TCR beta chain was found in a study of T-cell memory formation after mild COVID-19. Notes on the study in general: Researchers found some responding clones in pre-infection memory, a sign that cross-reactive memory joined. The study found contracting CD4+ clones mainly in CM and EM and contracting CD8+ clones in EMRA. Unconfirmed was the SARS-CoV-2 specificity of second-wave clones that peaked on day 37.

Details on this clonotype: Its cognate antigen is unknown.

TCRdb fed the 5' RACE reads into MiXCR, producing one record per CDR3 protein. The sample records 500,000 to 600,000 distinct CDR3 sequences, around 17% being singletons. The J segment lost 4 bases and the V segment lost 8 bases, leaving 16 bases of the junction unmatched. The CDR3 extends over 17 amino acids. From germline, CDR1 is ENHRY and CDR2 SYGVKD. This sequence originates from an adult woman who had mild COVID-19 (a few samples of this study predate the infection). Cell type and time point are not known. Sequencing was performed on PBMCs or a T cell subset sorted from them (not recorded which). This chain connects TRBV10-3 to TRBJ2-3; 9 nucleotides line up with TRBD2. CDR3 protein: CAISPGGAGGRADTQYF. CDR3 in DNA: TGTGCCATCTCCCCCGGAGGAGCGGGGGGCCGTGCAGATACGCAGTATTTT.